The T cell receptor (beta chain) under discussion was sequenced for a study of blood T cell repertoires in COVID-19. Study background: PBMCs, B-cell-depleted T cells, or T cells provided the cDNA or gDNA that made up the material.

The count of this clone is one. Generated by immunoSEQ multiplex PCR, the TCRdb table keeps only in-frame clones and is missing some. Of over 100,000 clones in the sample, 82% were seen once. Trimming cost V 3 bases and J 4 bases; bases outside gene matches: 4. CDR3 length equals 14 residues. CDR1 is LNHNV, CDR2 YYDKDF, per germline (reference sequence). Sequencing was carried out using peripheral blood. This sequence originates from an older woman with acute or convalescent COVID-19. The chain is built from TRBV15 and TRBJ1-1; 8 bases agree with TRBD1. In nucleotides, the CDR3 is TGTGCCACCAGCAGCCTTGGGACAGGCACTGAAGCTTTCTTT. Translation gives CATSSLGTGTEAFF.